These 5 T cell receptor beta chains were sequenced from one sample in a study of T cells in Graves' hyperthyroidism and ophthalmopathy. Regions amplified from RNA transcripts were the TCR beta CDR3 regions. Initially, a first-round RT-PCR of the TCR CDR3 employed the HTBI primer set. TCRdb reanalysed the multiplex PCR reads using MiXCR and keeps one entry per CDR3 protein. In the table there are 360,000 or so distinct CDR3 sequences, approximately 19% of which are singletons. The sequencing input was blood. Every receptor here comes from a young woman with Graves' hyperthyroidism.

This clonotype was found a few times. The chain combines TRBV20-1 with TRBJ2-7; TRBD2 matches 9 bases. CDR1 is DFQATT and CDR2 is SNEGSKA in the germline V gene (reference sequence). Unmatched junction bases numbered 8, after V lost 0 bases and J lost 5 bases. The CDR3 totals 15 residues. The CDR3 DNA sequence: TGCAGTGCTAGAGATCCTGCGGGGGGGCGGCACGAGCAGTACTTC. It specifies CSARDPAGGRHEQYF.

This clonotype was seen repeatedly, ten times or more. The rearrangement links TRBV20-1 to TRBJ2-7; unclear D gene. With 3 bases removed from V and 2 bases from J, the gap between germline ends came to 17 bases. The CDR3 length is 15 residues. Germline loops: CDR1 DFQATT, CDR2 SNEGSKA (reference sequence). CDR3 sequence: CSASLGIWVTYEQYF. CDR3 nucleotides: TGCAGTGCTAGTCTGGGGATTTGGGTGACCTACGAGCAGTACTTC.

The gene calls are TRBV6-2 or TRBV6-3 and TRBJ2-5; D not resolved. V was cut by 0 bases and J by 5 bases, with 10 bases left in between. In germline, CDR1 is MNHEY, CDR2 SVGEGT. The CDR3 runs to 14 residues. CDR3 residues: CASSYSTQKETQYF. In nucleotides, the CDR3 is TGTGCCAGCAGTTACTCGACTCAGAAGGAGACCCAGTACTTC.

The chain employs TRBV5-1 and TRBJ1-5, with a weak D call TRBD1 (6 bases). The CDR3 runs 14 residues. Germline CDR1 is SGHRS and CDR2 is YFSETQ. The ends were cut back, 4 bases at V and 2 bases at J, with 10 bases in the middle. This CDR3 reads CASSPGAGNQPQHF. CDR3 DNA: TGCGCCAGCAGCCCGGGGGCAGGCAATCAGCCCCAGCATTTT.

This clonotype was picked up many times. V gene TRBV6-2 or TRBV6-3 combines with J gene TRBJ1-1; a possible D gene is TRBD1 (5 bases). The CDR3 is 14 residues long. The V gene lost 7 bases and the J gene lost 0 bases, with 12 bases spanning the gap. CDR1 MNHEY and CDR2 SVGEGT come from the germline V gene. DNA of the CDR3: TGTGCCAGCACCTACGGGGGGATGAACACTGAAGCTTTCTTT. Translated, it gives CASTYGGMNTEAFF.